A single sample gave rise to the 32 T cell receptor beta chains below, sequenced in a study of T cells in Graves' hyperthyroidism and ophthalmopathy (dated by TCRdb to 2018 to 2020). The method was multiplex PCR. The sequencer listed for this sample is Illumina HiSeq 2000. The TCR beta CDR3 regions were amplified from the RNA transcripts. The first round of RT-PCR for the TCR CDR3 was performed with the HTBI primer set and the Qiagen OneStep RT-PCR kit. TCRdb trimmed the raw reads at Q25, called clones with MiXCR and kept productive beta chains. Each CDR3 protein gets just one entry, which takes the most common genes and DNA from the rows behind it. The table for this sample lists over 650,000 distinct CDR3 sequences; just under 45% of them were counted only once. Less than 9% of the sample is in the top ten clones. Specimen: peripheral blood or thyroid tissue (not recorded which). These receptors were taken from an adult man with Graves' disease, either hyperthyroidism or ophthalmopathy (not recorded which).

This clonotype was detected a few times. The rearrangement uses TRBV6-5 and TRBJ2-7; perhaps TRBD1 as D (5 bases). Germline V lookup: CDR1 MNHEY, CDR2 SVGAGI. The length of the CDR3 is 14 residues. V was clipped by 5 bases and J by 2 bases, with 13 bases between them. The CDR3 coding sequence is TGTGCCAGCAGTGCCTTGGGCAGGGCCTACGAGCAGTACTTC. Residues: CASSALGRAYEQYF.

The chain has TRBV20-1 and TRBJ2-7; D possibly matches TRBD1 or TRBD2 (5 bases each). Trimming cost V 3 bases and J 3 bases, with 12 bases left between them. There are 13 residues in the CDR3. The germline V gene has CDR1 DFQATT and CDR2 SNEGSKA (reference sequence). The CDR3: CSARSQAGYEQYF. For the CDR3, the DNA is TGCAGTGCTAGGTCACAGGCGGGCTACGAGCAGTACTTC.

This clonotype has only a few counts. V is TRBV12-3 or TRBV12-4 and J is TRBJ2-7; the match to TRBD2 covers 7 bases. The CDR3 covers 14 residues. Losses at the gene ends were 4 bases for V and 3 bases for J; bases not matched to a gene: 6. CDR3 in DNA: TGTGCCAGCAGTTCTGGCGGGAGTGACTACGAGCAGTACTTC. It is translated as CASSSGGSDYEQYF.

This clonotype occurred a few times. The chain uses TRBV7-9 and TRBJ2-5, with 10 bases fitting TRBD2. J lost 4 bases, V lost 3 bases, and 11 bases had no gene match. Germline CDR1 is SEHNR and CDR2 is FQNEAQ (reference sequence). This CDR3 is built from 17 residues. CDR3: CASSFATTSGVGETQYF. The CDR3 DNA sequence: TGTGCCAGCAGCTTTGCCACCACTAGCGGGGTCGGAGAGACCCAGTACTTC.

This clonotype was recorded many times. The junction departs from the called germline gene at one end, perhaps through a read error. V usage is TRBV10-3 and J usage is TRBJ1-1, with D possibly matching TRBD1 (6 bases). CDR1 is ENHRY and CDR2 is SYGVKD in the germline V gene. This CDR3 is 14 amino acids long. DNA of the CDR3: TGTGCCAGCAGTGCGGGGGGGCTGAACACTGAAGCTTTCTTT. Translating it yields CASSAGGLNTEAFF.

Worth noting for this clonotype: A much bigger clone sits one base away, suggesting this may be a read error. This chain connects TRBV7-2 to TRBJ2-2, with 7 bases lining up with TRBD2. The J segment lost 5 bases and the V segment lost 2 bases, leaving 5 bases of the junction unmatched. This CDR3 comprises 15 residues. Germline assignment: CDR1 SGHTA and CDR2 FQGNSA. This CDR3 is CASSLLGGVTGELFF. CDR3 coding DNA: TGTGCCAGCAGCTTACTGGGGGGGGTGACCGGGGAGCTGTTTTTT.

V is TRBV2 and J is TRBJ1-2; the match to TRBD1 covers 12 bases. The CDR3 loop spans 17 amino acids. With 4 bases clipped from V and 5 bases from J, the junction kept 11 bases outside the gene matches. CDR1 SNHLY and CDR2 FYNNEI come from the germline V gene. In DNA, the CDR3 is TGTGCCAGCAGTGCCCGGGGACAGGGGGCTGACTTGTATGGCTACACCTTC. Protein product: CASSARGQGADLYGYTF.

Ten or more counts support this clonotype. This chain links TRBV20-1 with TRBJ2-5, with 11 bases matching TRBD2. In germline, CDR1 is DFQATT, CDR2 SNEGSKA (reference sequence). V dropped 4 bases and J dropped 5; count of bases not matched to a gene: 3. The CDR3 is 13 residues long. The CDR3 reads CSATRTSGETQYF. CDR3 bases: TGCAGTGCTACGCGGACTAGCGGGGAGACCCAGTACTTC.

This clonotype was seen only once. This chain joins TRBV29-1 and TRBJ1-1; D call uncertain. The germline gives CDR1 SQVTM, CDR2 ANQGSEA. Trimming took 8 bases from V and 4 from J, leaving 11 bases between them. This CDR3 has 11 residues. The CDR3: CSLYQSTEAFF. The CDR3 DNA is TGCAGCTTATACCAGTCCACTGAAGCTTTCTTT.

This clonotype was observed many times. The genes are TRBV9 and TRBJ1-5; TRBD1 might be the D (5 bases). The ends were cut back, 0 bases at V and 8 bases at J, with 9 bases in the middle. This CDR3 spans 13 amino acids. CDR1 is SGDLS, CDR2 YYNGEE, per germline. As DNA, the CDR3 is TGTGCCAGCAGCGTAGGGTCGGACAAGCCCCAGCATTTT. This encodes CASSVGSDKPQHF.

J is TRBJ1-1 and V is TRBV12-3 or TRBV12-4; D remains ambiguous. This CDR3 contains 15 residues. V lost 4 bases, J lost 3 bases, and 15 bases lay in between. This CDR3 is CASSSDPRGDTEAFF. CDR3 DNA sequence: TGTGCCAGCAGTTCAGACCCCCGAGGCGACACTGAAGCTTTCTTT.

CDR3 sequence: CASSSRDKTEAFF. In DNA, the CDR3 is TGTGCCAGCAGCTCCCGGGACAAAACTGAAGCTTTCTTT. V and J are TRBV7-2 and TRBJ1-1; perhaps TRBD1 as D (6 bases). This CDR3 spans 13 amino acids. From germline, CDR1 is SGHTA and CDR2 FQGNSA. Between the trimmed V and J ends, which lost 4 bases and 5 bases, there was a span of 11 bases.

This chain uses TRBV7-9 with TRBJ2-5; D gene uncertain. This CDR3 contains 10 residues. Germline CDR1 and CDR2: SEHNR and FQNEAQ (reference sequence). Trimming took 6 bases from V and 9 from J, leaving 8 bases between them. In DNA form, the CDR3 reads TGTGCCAGCAGTCAATTGGCCCAGTACTTC. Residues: CASSQLAQYF. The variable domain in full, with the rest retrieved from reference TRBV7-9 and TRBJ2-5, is DTGVSQNPRHKITKRGQNVTFRCDPISEHNRLYWYRQTLGQGPEFLTYFQNEAQLEKSRLLSDRFSAERPKGSFSTLEIQRTEQGDSAMYLCASSQLAQYFGPGTRLLVL.

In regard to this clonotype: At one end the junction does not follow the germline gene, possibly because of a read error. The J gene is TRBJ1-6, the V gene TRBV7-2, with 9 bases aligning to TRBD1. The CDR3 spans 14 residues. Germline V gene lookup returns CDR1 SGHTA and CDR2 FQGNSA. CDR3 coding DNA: TGTGCCAGTAGCTGGGGACAGGGAAAAGGACCCCTCCACTTT. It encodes CASSWGQGKGPLHF.

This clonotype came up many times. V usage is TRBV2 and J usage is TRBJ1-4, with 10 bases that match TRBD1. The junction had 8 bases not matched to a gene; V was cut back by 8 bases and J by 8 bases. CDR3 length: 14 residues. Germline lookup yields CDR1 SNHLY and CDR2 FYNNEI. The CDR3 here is CASFDRGLEEKLFF. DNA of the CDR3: TGTGCCAGCTTCGACAGGGGGCTCGAGGAAAAACTGTTTTTT.

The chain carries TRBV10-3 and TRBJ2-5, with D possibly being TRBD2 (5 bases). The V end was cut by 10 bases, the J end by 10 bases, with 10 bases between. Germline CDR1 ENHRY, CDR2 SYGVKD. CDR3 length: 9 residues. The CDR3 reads CASREVQYF. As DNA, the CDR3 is TGTGCCAGCCGGGAAGTCCAGTACTTC.

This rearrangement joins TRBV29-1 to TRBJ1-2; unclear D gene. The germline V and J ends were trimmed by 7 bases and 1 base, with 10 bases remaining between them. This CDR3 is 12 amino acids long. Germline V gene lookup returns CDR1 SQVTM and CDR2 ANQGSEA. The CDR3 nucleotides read TGCAGCGCGGACGGAGTTAACTATGGCTACACCTTC. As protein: CSADGVNYGYTF.

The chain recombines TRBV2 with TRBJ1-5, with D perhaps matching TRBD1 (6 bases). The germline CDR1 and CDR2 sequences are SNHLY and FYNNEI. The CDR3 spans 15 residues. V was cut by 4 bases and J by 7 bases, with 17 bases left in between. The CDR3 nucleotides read TGTGCCAGCAGTGCGATACAGGGAGGAGGACAGCCCCAGCATTTT. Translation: CASSAIQGGGQPQHF.

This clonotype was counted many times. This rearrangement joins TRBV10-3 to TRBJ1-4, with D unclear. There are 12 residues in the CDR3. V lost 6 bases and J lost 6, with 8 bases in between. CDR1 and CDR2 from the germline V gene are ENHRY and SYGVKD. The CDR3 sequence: CAIRGWDEKLFF. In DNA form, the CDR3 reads TGTGCCATCAGGGGGTGGGATGAAAAACTGTTTTTT.

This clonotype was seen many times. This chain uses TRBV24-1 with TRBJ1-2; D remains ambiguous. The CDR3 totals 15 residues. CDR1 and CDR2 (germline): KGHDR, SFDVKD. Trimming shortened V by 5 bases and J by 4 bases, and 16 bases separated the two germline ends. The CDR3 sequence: CATSGGAATFYGYTF. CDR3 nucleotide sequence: TGTGCCACCAGTGGCGGAGCAGCCACTTTCTATGGCTACACCTTC.

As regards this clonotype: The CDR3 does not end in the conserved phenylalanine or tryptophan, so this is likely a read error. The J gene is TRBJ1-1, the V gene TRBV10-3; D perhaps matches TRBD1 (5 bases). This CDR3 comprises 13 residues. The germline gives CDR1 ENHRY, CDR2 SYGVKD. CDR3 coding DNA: TGTGCCAGCAGTTACGAGGGGTTCACTGAAGCTTTCCTT. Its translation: CASSYEGFTEAFL.

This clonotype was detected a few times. The CDR3 reads CASTATGMSGNTIYF. As DNA, the CDR3 is TGTGCCAGCACCGCGACAGGGATGTCTGGAAACACCATATATTTT. The chain uses TRBV12-3 or TRBV12-4 and TRBJ1-3; TRBD1 matches 7 bases. The length of the CDR3 is 15 residues. Losses at the gene ends were 7 bases for V and 1 base for J; bases not matched to a gene: 7.

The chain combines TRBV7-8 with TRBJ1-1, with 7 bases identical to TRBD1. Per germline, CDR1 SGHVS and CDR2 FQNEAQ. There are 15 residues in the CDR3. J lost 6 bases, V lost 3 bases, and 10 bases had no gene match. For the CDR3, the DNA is TGTGCCAGCAGCTTCGGTCAGGGGGTCGACTCTGAAGCTTTCTTT. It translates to CASSFGQGVDSEAFF.

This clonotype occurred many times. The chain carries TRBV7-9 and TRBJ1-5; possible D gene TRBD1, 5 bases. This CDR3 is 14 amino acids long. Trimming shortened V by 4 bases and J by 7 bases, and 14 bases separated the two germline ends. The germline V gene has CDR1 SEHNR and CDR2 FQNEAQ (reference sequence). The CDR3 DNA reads TGTGCCAGCAGCTACCCAGGGTTCGGGCAGCCCCAGCATTTT. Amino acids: CASSYPGFGQPQHF.

CDR3 nucleotides: TGTGCCATCAGGACAGGGCTCATGATCAATCAGCCCCAGCATTTT. This encodes CAIRTGLMINQPQHF. This rearrangement joins TRBV10-3 to TRBJ1-5, with 7 bases identical to TRBD1. CDR3 size: 15 residues. Germline CDR1 and CDR2: ENHRY and SYGVKD. V lost 6 bases to trimming and J lost 3 bases; unmatched junction nucleotides: 8.

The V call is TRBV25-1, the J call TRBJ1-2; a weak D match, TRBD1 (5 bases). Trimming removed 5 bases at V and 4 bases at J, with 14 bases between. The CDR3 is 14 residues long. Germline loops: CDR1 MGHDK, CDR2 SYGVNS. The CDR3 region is CASSPLGTVYGYTF. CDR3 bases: TGTGCCAGCAGTCCTCTCGGGACGGTCTATGGCTACACCTTC.

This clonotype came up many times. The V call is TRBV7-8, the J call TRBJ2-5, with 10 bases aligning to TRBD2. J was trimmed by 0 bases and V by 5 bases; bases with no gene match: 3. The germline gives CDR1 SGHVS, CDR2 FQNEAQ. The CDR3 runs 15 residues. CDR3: CASSRTSGNQETQYF. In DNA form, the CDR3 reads TGTGCCAGCAGCCGGACTAGCGGAAACCAAGAGACCCAGTACTTC.

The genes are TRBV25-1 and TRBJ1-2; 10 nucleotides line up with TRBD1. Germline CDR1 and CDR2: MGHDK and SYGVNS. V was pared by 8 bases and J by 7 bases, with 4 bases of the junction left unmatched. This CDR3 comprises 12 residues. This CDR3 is CASVGQGFGYTF. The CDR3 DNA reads TGTGCCAGCGTGGGACAGGGGTTTGGCTACACCTTC.

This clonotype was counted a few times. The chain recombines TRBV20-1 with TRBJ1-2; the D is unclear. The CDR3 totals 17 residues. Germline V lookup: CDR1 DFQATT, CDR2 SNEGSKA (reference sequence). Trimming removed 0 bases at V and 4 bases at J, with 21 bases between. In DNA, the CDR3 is TGCAGTGCTAGAGATGCTGACTCGACCCAAAGTCCCTATGGCTACACCTTC. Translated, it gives CSARDADSTQSPYGYTF.

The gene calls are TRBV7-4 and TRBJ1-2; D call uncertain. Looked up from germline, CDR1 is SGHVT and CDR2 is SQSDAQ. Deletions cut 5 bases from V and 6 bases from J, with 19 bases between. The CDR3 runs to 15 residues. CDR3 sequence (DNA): TGTGCCAGCAGCCAAGGGTTTTGGAGAAAGGATGGCTACACCTTC. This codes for CASSQGFWRKDGYTF.

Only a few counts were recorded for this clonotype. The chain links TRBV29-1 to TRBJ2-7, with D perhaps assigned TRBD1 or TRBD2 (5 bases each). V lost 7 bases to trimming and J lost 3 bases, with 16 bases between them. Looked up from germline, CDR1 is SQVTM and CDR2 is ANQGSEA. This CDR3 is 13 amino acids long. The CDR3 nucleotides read TGCAGCGCCGGAAGGGACGTAAACTACGAGCAGTACTTC. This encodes CSAGRDVNYEQYF.

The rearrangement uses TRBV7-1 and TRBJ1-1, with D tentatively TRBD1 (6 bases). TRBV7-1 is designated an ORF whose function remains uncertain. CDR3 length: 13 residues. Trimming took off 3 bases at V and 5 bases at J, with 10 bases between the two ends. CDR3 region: CASSSTGITEAFF. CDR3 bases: TGTGCCAGCAGCTCCACAGGGATAACTGAAGCTTTCTTT.